This TCR beta chain was profiled in a study of cytomegalovirus exposure and HLA in healthy donors. On the study more broadly: Falling in the Caucasian-associated ancestry cluster were 80% to 85% of under 450 genotyped donors. Study observations and caveats: According to reports, the classifier identified cytomegalovirus status with high specificity and sensitivity.

For this clone: Its antigen is not known.

This PCR relied on a set of 60 Vbeta primers and 13 Jbeta primers. This table comes from immunoSEQ multiplex PCR, and its TCRdb copy is limited to in-frame clones, with some not included. The sample holds around 130,000 clones, 77% seen once. The length of the CDR3 is 13 residues. From germline, CDR1 is SNHLY and CDR2 FYNNEI. Trimming shortened V by 4 bases and J by 7 bases, and 8 bases separated the two germline ends. The source of this sequence is a man aged 18-30 years in good health and CMV-seropositive. This sequence joins TRBV2 and TRBJ1-6, with D maybe TRBD1 (6 bases). Sequences were obtained from PBMCs. CDR3 amino acids: CASSGQGNSPLHF. CDR3 bases: TGTGCCAGCAGTGGGCAGGGGAATTCACCCCTCCACTTT.